One sample yielded the 8 T cell receptor beta chains listed below, sequenced in a study of T cell responses to AZD1222 COVID-19 vaccine. This table comes from immunoSEQ multiplex PCR, and its TCRdb copy is limited to in-frame clones, with some not included. The repertoire includes about 180,000 clones, more than 80% of them detected once, and 3.5% to 5.5% sits in the top ten. This material consisted of peripheral blood, taken 28 days after the second dose of the MenACWY control vaccine. All receptors derive from an adult who received the MenACWY meningococcal vaccine as a control.

Of note for this clone: The sample contains more than one DNA sequence encoding this CDR3. This chain uses TRBV28 with TRBJ1-2; possibly TRBD1 for D (6 bases). This CDR3 has 13 amino acids. CDR1 is MDHEN, CDR2 SYDVKM, per germline. The V end was cut by 3 bases, the J end by 4 bases, with 9 bases between. CDR3 nucleotide sequence: TGTGCCAGCAGTTTGCAGGGGCCCTATGGCTACACCTTC. This codes for CASSLQGPYGYTF.

J is TRBJ2-2 and V is TRBV10-3; 7 bases are shared with TRBD1. V shed 8 bases, J shed 7 bases, and the junction held 7 bases outside the gene matches. The CDR3 contains 13 residues. The germline V gene encodes CDR1 ENHRY and CDR2 SYGVKD. The CDR3 sequence: CAISGTAGGELFF. CDR3 nucleotide sequence: TGTGCCATCTCCGGGACAGCCGGCGGGGAGCTGTTTTTT.

This rearrangement joins TRBV9 to TRBJ2-7; no definite D call. V was pared by 0 bases and J by 3 bases, with 13 bases between. Germline CDR1 is SGDLS and CDR2 is YYNGEE. This CDR3 has 15 residues. CDR3 amino acids: CASSVEGNPNYEQYF. CDR3 DNA sequence: TGTGCCAGCAGCGTAGAAGGGAACCCGAACTACGAGCAGTACTTC.

The gene calls are TRBV6-2 or TRBV6-3 and TRBJ1-2, with TRBD1 as a possible D gene (5 bases). The CDR3 consists of 18 residues. CDR1 is MNHEY and CDR2 is SVGEGT in the germline V gene. With 3 bases removed from V and 1 base from J, the gap between germline ends came to 21 bases. CDR3 region: CASSYLRIQGAHNYGYTF. The CDR3 DNA is TGTGCCAGCAGTTATTTGAGGATTCAGGGCGCACATAACTATGGCTACACCTTC.

This rearrangement joins TRBV6-2 or TRBV6-3 to TRBJ1-3; TRBD1 is a possible D gene (6 bases). This CDR3 region has 17 residues. The germline gives CDR1 MNHEY, CDR2 SVGEGT. Between the trimmed V and J ends, which lost 5 bases and 0 bases, there was a span of 17 bases. CDR3 sequence: CASSKRPGQSSGNTIYF. CDR3 coding DNA: TGTGCCAGCAGTAAGCGACCGGGACAAAGCTCTGGAAACACCATATATTTT.

The chain recombines TRBV30 with TRBJ2-1, with D perhaps being TRBD1 or TRBD2 (5 bases each). The CDR3 loop spans 13 amino acids. Deletions cut 1 base from V and 9 bases from J, with 13 bases between. Germline V gene sequence: CDR1 GTSNPN, CDR2 SVGIG (reference sequence). Written as DNA, the CDR3 is TGTGCCTGGAGTGCCGGGGCCACGGGTGAGCAGTTCTTC. It codes for CAWSAGATGEQFF.

This clone appeared a few times. The J gene is TRBJ1-1, the V gene TRBV5-6; D is perhaps TRBD1 (5 bases). The CDR3 length is 14 residues. V was trimmed by 2 bases and J by 5 bases, leaving 13 bases between them. Germline CDR1 is SGHDT and CDR2 is YYEEEE. This CDR3 is CASSFQGFWTEAFF. DNA for the CDR3: TGTGCCAGCAGCTTCCAGGGTTTTTGGACTGAAGCTTTCTTT.

This chain uses TRBV4-2 with TRBJ1-2; no clear D. V lost 0 bases and J lost 6, with 17 bases in between. CDR1 is LGHNA and CDR2 is YNFKEQ in the germline V gene. The CDR3 contains 16 residues. The CDR3 loop reads CASSQEAAGGWDGYTF. The CDR3 DNA is TGTGCCAGCAGCCAAGAAGCGGCAGGTGGATGGGATGGCTACACCTTC.